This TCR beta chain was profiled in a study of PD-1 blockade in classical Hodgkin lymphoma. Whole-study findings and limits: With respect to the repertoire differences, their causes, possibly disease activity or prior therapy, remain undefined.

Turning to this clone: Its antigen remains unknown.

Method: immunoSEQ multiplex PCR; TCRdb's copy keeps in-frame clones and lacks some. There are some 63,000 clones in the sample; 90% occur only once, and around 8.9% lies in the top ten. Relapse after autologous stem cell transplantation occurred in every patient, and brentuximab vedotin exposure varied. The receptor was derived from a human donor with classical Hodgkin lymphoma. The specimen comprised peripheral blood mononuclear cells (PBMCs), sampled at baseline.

The CDR3 reads CASSLSSLAGAYNEQFF. The CDR3 DNA reads as TGTGCCAGCAGTTTATCCTCACTAGCGGGGGCCTACAATGAGCAGTTCTTC. This chain uses TRBV28 with TRBJ2-1, with 11 bases that match TRBD2. The CDR3 has 17 amino acids. Germline loops: CDR1 MDHEN, CDR2 SYDVKM. Germline trimming cut 1 base from V and 2 bases from J; bases unmatched to any gene: 4.